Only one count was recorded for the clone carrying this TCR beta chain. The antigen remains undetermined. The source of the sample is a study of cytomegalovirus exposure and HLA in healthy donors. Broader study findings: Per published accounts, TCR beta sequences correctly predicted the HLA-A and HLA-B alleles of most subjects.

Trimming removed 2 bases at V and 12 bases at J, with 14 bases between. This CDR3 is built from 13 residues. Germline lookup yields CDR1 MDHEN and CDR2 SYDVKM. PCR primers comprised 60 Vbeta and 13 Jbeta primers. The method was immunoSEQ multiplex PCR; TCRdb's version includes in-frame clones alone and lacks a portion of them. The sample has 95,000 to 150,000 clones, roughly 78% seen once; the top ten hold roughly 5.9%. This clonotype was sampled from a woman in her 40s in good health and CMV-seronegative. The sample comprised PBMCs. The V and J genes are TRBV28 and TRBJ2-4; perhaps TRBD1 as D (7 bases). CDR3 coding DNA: TGTGCCAGCAGTTTAGGGGGGTGGGACAGTCAGTACTTC. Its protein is CASSLGGWDSQYF. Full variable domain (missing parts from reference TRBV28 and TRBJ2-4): DVKVTQSSRYLVKRTGEKVFLECVQDMDHENMFWYRQDPGLGLRLIYFSYDVKMKEKGDIPEGYSVSREKKERFSLILESASTNQTSMYLCASSLGGWDSQYFGAGTRLSVL.